This TCR beta chain was recorded in a study of response to subunit inactivated influenza vaccine. From the RT-PCR reads, TCRdb called clonotypes with MiXCR, one entry per CDR3 protein. The sample holds 450,000 to 550,000 distinct CDR3 sequences, less than 30% seen once. Regarding the study as a whole: The authors put forward the suggestion that each seasonal influenza vaccination may bring in only a limited number of new T cells.

This CDR3 spans 14 amino acids. J was trimmed by 6 bases and V by 1 base; bases with no gene match: 3. In germline, CDR1 is SGHTA, CDR2 FQGNSA. This clonotype has a handful of counts. The antigen is unknown. The J gene is TRBJ2-3, the V gene TRBV7-2, with TRBD2 matching 8 bases. The TCR was taken from a middle-aged man who received an inactivated influenza vaccine. This specimen consisted of CD4+ T cells sorted from PBMCs, obtained about 5 days after vaccination. The CDR3 DNA reads TGTGCCAGCAGCTTAGTTCGGGGGGGGGATACGCAGTATTTT. It specifies CASSLVRGGDTQYF.